The source of this TCR beta chain is a study of OX40 agonist ivuxolimab in advanced cancers. At the level of the study: Hepatocellular carcinoma, melanoma, renal cell or head and neck cancer was diagnosed in the dose-escalation patients.

About this clone: Its target is not known.

Autoimmune disease history or systemic immunosuppression led to patient exclusion. At cycle 4 day 1, cycle 7 day 1, and baseline, blood was sampled. Study-wide results and limits: Specificity for antigen went undetermined in the expanded peripheral T cells.

Libraries were prepared by immunoSEQ multiplex PCR; TCRdb keeps only in-frame clonotypes and omits some of them. The table records some 44,000 clones, approximately 86% of them present only once. V trimming: 0 bases; J trimming: 7 bases; junction bases outside the gene matches: 5. The CDR3 loop spans 15 amino acids. Germline V gene sequence: CDR1 SGHAT, CDR2 FQNNGV. This receptor was obtained from an adult with an advanced solid tumor such as melanoma, head and neck, liver or kidney cancer. The gene calls are TRBV11-2 and TRBJ1-5; 8 bases match TRBD1. Sequencing was performed on CD4+ or CD8+ T cells sorted from blood, taken in a trial of the OX40 agonist ivuxolimab. Here the CDR3 reads CASSLEAGGGQPQHF. The CDR3 coding sequence is TGTGCCAGCAGCTTAGAGGCAGGGGGCGGCCAGCCCCAGCATTTT. Drawing the rest from reference TRBV11-2 and TRBJ1-5, the complete variable domain is EAGVAQSPRYKIIEKRQSVAFWCNPISGHATLYWYQQILGQGPKLLIQFQNNGVVDDSQLPKDRFSAERLKGVDSTLKIQPAKLEDSAVYLCASSLEAGGGQPQHFGDGTRLSIL.